A selection of T cell receptor beta chains follows, all from one sample in a study of identical twins. One entry per CDR3 protein, called by TCRdb with MiXCR from the 5' RACE reads. The sample comprises about 1.7 million distinct CDR3 sequences, about 32% of which are singletons, and over 0.25% rests with the top ten. Material: cord blood. These TCRs come from a newborn girl in good health. Each CDR3 is given with its conserved first and last residue. Fields, in order: D gene, V gene, J gene, clone size, CDR3 DNA, CDR3 protein. A D gene is named only where the DNA matches it firmly. Some rows have no size entry. The others give once, few or many, or a class for an expanded clone.

>TRBD2|TRBV27|TRBJ2-1|.
TGTGCCAGCAGTTTGATAGCGGGAGTGGTTGATGAGCAGTTCTTC
CASSLIAGVVDEQFF
>.|TRBV28|TRBJ1-4|.
TGTGCCAGCCAGAGCCAGGGGGAAAAACTGTTTTTT
CASQSQGEKLFF
>.|TRBV21-1|TRBJ2-3|few
TGTGCCAGCGTTAAAACTCAGACCGAGAGCACAGATACGCAGTATTTT
CASVKTQTESTDTQYF
>.|TRBV10-3|TRBJ2-5|many
TGTGCCATCAGTGAGACCGATAAAGGGACCCAGTACTTC
CAISETDKGTQYF
>.|TRBV30|TRBJ1-1|.
TGTGCCCGGGGGAACCAGAACACTGAAGCTTTCTTT
CARGNQNTEAFF
>.|TRBV3-1|TRBJ1-5|.
TGTGCCAGCAGCCAAGATCGGGCAGGGCATCAGCCCCAGCATTTT
CASSQDRAGHQPQHF
>TRBD1|TRBV12-3/TRBV12-4|TRBJ2-4|few
TGTGCCAGCAGTTTTAACAGGGGGCGAGGGGAGCAGTACTTC
CASSFNRGRGEQYF
>.|TRBV6-5|TRBJ1-4|few
TGTGCCAGCAGTTACTCGATAAGCACAAATGAAAAACTGTTTTTT
CASSYSISTNEKLFF
>TRBD1|TRBV14|TRBJ1-1|.
TGTGCCAGCAGCCAAGTCCTACAGGGGAGCACTGAAGCTTTCTTT
CASSQVLQGSTEAFF
>TRBD1|TRBV13|TRBJ1-2|.
TGTGCCAGCAGCTTGAGGCAGGGGGCCCTTTTAGGCTACACCTTC
CASSLRQGALLGYTF
>.|TRBV4-1|TRBJ1-1|.
TGCGCCAGCAGCCAAGAGCGAACAGGCAGAACTGAAGCTTTCTTT
CASSQERTGRTEAFF
>TRBD1|TRBV10-1|TRBJ2-1|.
TGCGCCAGCAGTGAGGGGCAGGGGGCGGACAATGAGCAGTTCTTC
CASSEGQGADNEQFF
>.|TRBV12-3/TRBV12-4|TRBJ2-1|few
TGTGCCAGCAGTTTAGCGCAGTTCAATGAGCAGTTCTTC
CASSLAQFNEQFF
>TRBD2|TRBV4-2|TRBJ2-3|.
TGTGCCAGCAGCCAAGATGGAATAGCGGGGGGGCCCACAGATACGCAGTATTTT
CASSQDGIAGGPTDTQYF
>TRBD2|TRBV3-1|TRBJ2-3|.
TGTGCCAGCAGCCAATTTGGGACTAGCGGAGATACGCAGTATTTT
CASSQFGTSGDTQYF
>TRBD2|TRBV12-3/TRBV12-4|TRBJ2-1|.
TGTGCCAGCAGTGTCCGACTAGCGGACAATGAGCAGTTCTTC
CASSVRLADNEQFF
>TRBD2|TRBV4-1|TRBJ2-3|.
TGCGCCAGCAGCCAAGACACACCGGGAGGAGTCAGCACAGATACGCAGTATTTT
CASSQDTPGGVSTDTQYF
>.|TRBV25-1|TRBJ1-2|.
TGTGCCAGCAGTGAATTTCTTGGGGACTATGGCTACACCTTC
CASSEFLGDYGYTF